This TCR beta chain was observed in a study of blood T cells in healthy people across ages. Whole-study results and caveats: Estimates of diversity drawn from one million T cells were considered underestimates. Compared with aged donors, long-lived donors showed fewer expanded clones, suggesting selection.

Total RNA extraction produced at least 5.5 micrograms (per sample) for the study. In regard to this clonotype: Its antigen is not identified.

Primed by a sample-barcoded 5' primer and a J-beta primer mix, a second PCR proceeded for about 7 to 12 cycles. All cDNA molecules were each tagged by a template-switch adaptor with 12 random nucleotides. In TCRdb, the 5' RACE reads were re-called with MiXCR into one record per CDR3 protein. The repertoire holds 650,000 to 1,000,000 distinct CDR3 sequences, with around 36% as singletons. Germline loops: CDR1 MRHNA, CDR2 SNTAGT. Trimming shortened V by 3 bases and J by 8 bases, and 17 bases separated the two germline ends. CDR3 length: 15 amino acids. The receptor was isolated from a man between 18 and 35 years old in good health. The chain carries TRBV6-4 and TRBJ2-1; the D gene could be TRBD1 or TRBD2 (6 bases each). Material for sequencing was blood. The CDR3 DNA follows: TGTGCCAGCAGTGAGGGGGCGGGGTCTTTGGATGAGCAGTTCTTC. Translated, it gives CASSEGAGSLDEQFF.